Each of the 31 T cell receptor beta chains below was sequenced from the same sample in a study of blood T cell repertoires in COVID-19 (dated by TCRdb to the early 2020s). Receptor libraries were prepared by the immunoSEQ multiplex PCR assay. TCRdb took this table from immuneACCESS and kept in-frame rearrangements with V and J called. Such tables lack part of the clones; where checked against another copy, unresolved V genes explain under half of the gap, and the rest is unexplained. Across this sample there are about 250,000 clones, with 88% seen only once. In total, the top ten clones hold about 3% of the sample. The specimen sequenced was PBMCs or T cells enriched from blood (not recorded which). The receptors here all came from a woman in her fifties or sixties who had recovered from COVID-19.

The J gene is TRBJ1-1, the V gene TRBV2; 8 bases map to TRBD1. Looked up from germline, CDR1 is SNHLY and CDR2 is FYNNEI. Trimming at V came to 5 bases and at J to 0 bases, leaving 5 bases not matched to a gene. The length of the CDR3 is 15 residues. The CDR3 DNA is TGTGCCAGCAGTAGGGACAGGACCATGAACACTGAAGCTTTCTTT. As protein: CASSRDRTMNTEAFF.

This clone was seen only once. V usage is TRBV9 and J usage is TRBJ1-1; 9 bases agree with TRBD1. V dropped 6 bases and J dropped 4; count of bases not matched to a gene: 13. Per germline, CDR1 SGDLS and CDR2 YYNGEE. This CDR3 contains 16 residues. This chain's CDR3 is CASINTGTGIGTEAFF. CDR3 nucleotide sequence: TGTGCCAGCATCAACACCGGGACAGGGATTGGCACTGAAGCTTTCTTT.

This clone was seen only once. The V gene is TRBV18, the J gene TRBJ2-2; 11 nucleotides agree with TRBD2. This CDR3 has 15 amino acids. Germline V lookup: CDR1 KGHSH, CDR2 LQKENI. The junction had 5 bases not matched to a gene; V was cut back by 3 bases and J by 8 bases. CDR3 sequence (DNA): TGTGCCAGCTCACCCCCGGGACTAGCGGCAGGGGAGCTGTTTTTT. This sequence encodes CASSPPGLAAGELFF.

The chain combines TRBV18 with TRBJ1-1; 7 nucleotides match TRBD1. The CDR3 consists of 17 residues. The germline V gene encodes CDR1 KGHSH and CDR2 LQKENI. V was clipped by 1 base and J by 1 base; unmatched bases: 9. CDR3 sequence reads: CASSPRELGQQNTEAFF. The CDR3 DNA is TGTGCCAGCTCACCACGCGAACTGGGACAGCAGAACACTGAAGCTTTCTTT.

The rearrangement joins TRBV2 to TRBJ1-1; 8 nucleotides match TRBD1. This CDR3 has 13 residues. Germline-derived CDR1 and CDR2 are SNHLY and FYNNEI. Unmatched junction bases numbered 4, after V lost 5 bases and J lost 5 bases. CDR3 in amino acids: CASSWTGRTEAFF. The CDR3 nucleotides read TGTGCCAGCAGTTGGACAGGGAGGACTGAAGCTTTCTTT.

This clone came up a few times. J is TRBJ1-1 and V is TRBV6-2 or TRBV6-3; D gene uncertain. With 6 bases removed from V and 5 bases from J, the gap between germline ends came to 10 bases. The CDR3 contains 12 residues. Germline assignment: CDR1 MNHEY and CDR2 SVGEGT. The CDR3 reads CASSELWTEAFF. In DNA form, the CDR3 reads TGTGCCAGCAGCGAACTATGGACTGAAGCTTTCTTT.

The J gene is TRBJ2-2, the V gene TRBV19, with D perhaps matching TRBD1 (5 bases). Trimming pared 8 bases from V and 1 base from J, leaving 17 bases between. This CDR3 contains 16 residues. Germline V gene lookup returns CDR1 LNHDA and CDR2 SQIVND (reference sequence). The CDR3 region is CASRPLGQGNTGELFF. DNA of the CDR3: TGTGCCAGTCGACCCCTCGGGCAGGGGAACACCGGGGAGCTGTTTTTT.

The CDR3 DNA sequence: TGTGCCTGGAGTGTTCTAAGAGATACGCAGTATTTT. Its translation: CAWSVLRDTQYF. The V and J genes are TRBV30 and TRBJ2-3, with D unclear. Between the trimmed V and J ends, which lost 0 bases and 5 bases, there was a span of 6 bases. The germline V gene encodes CDR1 GTSNPN and CDR2 SVGIG (reference sequence). The CDR3 contains 12 residues. The full variable domain, with the rest looked up from reference TRBV30 and TRBJ2-3, is SQTIHQWPATLVQPVGSPLSLECTVEGTSNPNLYWYRQAAGRGLQLLFYSVGIGQISSEVPQNLSASRPQDRQFILSSKKLLLSDSGFYLCAWSVLRDTQYFGPGTRLTVL.

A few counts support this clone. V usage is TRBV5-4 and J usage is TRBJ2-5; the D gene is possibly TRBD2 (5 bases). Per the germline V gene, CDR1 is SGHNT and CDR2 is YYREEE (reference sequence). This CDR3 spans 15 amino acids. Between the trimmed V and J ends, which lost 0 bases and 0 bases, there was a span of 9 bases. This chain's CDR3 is CASSLDSGYQETQYF. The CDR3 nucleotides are TGTGCCAGCAGCTTGGACAGCGGATACCAAGAGACCCAGTACTTC.

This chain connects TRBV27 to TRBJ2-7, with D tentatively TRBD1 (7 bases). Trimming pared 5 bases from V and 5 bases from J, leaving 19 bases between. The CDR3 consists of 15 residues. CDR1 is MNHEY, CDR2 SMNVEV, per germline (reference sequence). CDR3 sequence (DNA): TGTGCCAGCAGTCCCGCGGGACAGCGGTTGCACGAGCAGTACTTC. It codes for CASSPAGQRLHEQYF.

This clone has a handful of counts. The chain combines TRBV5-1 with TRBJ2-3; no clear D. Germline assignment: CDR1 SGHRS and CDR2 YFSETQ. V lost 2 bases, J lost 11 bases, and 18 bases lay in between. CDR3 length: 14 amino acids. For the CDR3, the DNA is TGCGCCAGCAGCTTACCGGCGGAGAGACGGCGGCAGTATTTT. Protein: CASSLPAERRRQYF.

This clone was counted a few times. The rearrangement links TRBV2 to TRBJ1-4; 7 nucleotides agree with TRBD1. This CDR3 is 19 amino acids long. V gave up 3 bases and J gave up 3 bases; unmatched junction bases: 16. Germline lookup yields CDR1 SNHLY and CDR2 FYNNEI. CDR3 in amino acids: CASSDLPLDRDSPNEKLFF. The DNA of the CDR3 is TGTGCCAGCAGTGACTTGCCACTAGACCGGGACAGCCCTAATGAAAAACTGTTTTTT.

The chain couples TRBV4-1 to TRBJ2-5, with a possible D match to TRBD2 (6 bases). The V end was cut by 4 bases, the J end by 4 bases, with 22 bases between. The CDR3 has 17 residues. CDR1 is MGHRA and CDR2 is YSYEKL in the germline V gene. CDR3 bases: TGCGCCAGCAGCCCGATGTTTATGGAGTTGGGGGGAGAGACCCAGTACTTC. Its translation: CASSPMFMELGGETQYF.

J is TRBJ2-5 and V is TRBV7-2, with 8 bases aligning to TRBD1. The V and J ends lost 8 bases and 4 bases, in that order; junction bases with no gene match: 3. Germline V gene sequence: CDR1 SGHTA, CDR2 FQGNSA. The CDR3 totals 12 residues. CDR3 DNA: TGTGCCAGCCGCAGGGGGCTAGAGACCCAGTACTTC. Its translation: CASRRGLETQYF. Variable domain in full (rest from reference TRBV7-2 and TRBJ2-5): GAGVSQSPSNKVTEKGKDVELRCDPISGHTALYWYRQSLGQGLEFLIYFQGNSAPDKSGLPSDRFSAERTGGSVSTLTIQRTQQEDSAVYLCASRRGLETQYFGPGTRLLVL.

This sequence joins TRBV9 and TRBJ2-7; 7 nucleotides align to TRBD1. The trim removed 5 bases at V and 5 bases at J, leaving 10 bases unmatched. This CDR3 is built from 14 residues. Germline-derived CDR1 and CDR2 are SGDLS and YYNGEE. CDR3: CASSRGRFRDEQYF. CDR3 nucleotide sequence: TGTGCCAGCAGTAGGGGGCGGTTTAGGGACGAGCAGTACTTC.

DNA for the CDR3: TGTGCCAGCAGTCTTGAGACCTACAATGAGCAGTTCTTC. Its protein product is CASSLETYNEQFF. The chain combines TRBV12-3 or TRBV12-4 with TRBJ2-1, with D hard to call. The CDR3 contains 13 residues. Deletions cut 5 bases from V and 2 bases from J, with 7 bases between.

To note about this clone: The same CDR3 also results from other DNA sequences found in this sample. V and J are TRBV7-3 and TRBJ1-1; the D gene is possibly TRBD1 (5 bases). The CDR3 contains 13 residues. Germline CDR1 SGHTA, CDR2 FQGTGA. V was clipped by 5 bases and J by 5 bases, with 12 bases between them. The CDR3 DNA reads TGTGCCAGCAGCCTCGGGGGAGGGACTGAAGCTTTCTTT. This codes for CASSLGGGTEAFF.

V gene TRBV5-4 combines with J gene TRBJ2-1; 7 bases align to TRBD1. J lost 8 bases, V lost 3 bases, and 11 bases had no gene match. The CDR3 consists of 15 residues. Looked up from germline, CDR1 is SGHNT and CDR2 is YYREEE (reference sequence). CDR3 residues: CASSSKTQGVDEQFF. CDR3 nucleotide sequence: TGTGCCAGCAGCTCAAAAACGCAGGGGGTCGATGAGCAGTTCTTC.

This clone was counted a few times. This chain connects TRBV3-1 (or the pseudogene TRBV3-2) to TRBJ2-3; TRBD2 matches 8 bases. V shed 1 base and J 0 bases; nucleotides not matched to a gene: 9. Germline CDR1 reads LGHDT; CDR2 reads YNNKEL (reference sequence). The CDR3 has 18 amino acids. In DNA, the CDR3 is TGTGCCAGCAGCCAAGGACTAGCGAGGAGGATGAGCACAGATACGCAGTATTTT. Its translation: CASSQGLARRMSTDTQYF.

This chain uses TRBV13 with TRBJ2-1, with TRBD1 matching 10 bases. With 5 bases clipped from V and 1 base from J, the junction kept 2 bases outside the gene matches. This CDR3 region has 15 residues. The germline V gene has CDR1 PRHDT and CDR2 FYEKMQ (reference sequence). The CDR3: CASSQGQGSYNEQFF. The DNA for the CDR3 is TGTGCCAGCAGCCAGGGACAGGGGTCCTACAATGAGCAGTTCTTC.

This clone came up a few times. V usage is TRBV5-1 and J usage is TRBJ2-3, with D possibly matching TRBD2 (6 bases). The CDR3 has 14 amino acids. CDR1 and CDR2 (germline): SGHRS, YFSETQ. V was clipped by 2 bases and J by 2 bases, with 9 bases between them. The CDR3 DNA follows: TGCGCCAGCAGCTTATTAGCGGACACAGATACGCAGTATTTT. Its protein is CASSLLADTDTQYF.

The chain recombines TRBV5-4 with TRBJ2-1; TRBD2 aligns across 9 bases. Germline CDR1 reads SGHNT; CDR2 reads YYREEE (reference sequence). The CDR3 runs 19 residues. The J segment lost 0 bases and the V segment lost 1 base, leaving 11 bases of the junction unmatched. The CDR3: CASSLSTSGRSGSYNEQFF. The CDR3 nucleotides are TGTGCCAGCAGCTTGTCTACTAGCGGGCGTTCCGGCTCCTACAATGAGCAGTTCTTC. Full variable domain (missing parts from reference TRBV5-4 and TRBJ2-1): ETGVTQSPTHLIKTRGQQVTLRCSSQSGHNTVSWYQQALGQGPQFIFQYYREEENGRGNFPPRFSGLQFPNYSSELNVNALELDDSALYLCASSLSTSGRSGSYNEQFFGPGTRLTVL.

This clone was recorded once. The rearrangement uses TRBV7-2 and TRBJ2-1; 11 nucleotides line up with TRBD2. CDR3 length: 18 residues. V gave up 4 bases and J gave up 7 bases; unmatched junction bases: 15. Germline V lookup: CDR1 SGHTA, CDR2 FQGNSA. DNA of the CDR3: TGTGCCAGCAGCTCTTTCGTTAGCGGGAGGGGGGTGTGGAATGAGCAGTTCTTC. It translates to CASSSFVSGRGVWNEQFF.

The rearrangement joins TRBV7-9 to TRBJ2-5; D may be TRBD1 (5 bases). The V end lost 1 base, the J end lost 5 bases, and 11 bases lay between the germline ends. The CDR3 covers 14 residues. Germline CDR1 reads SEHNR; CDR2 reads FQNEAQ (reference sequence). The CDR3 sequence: CASSLGGRWETQYF. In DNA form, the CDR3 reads TGTGCCAGCAGCTTAGGGGGCCGGTGGGAGACCCAGTACTTC.

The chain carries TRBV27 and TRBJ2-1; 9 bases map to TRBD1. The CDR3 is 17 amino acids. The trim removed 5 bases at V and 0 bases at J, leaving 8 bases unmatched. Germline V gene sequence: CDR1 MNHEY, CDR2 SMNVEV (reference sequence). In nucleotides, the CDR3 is TGTGCCAGCAGTGTCTTACAGGGGGCATTCTCCTACAATGAGCAGTTCTTC. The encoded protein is CASSVLQGAFSYNEQFF.

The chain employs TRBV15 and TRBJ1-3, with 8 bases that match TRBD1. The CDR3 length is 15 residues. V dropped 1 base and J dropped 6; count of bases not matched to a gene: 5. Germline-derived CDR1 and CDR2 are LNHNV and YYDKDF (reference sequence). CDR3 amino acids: CATSRVLTGVNTIYF. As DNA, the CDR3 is TGTGCCACCAGCAGAGTCTTGACAGGGGTAAACACCATATATTTT.

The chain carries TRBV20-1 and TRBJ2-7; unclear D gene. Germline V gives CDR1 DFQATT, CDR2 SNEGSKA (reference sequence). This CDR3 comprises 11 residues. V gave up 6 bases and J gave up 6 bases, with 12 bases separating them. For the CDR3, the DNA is TGCAGTGCCCCTGGCCCCGCCGAGCAGTACTTC. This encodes CSAPGPAEQYF.

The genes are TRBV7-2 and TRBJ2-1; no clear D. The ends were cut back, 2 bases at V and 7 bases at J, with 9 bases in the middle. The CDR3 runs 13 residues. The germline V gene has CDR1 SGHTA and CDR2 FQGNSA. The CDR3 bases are TGTGCCAGCAGCTTATTTCAGATGAATGAGCAGTTCTTC. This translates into CASSLFQMNEQFF.

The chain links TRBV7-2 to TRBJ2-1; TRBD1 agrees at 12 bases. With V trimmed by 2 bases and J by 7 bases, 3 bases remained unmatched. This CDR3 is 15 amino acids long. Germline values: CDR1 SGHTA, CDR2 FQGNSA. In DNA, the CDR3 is TGTGCCAGCAGCTTAACGGGACAGGGGGCGAATGAGCAGTTCTTC. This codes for CASSLTGQGANEQFF.

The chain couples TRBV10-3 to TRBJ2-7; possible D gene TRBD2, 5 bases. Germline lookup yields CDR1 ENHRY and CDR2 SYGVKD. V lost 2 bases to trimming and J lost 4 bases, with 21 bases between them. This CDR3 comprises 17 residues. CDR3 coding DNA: TGTGCCATCAGTGAGACAGAGGGTAGGGAGACGGGGTACGAGCAGTACTTC. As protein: CAISETEGRETGYEQYF.

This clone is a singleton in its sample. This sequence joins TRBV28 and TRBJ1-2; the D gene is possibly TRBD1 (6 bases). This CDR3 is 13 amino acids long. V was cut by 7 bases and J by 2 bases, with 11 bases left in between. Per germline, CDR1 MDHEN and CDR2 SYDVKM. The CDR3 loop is CASTLRGNYGYTF. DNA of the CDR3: TGTGCCAGCACCCTAAGGGGGAACTATGGCTACACCTTC.